This entry lists 19 T cell receptor beta chains sequenced from one sample in a study of cytomegalovirus exposure and HLA in healthy donors. The study ran its PCR with 60 Vbeta and 13 Jbeta primers. Here immunoSEQ multiplex PCR was the method, and the copy in TCRdb shows in-frame clones only, minus some. Of about 76,000 clones in the sample, approximately 81% were seen once. The sequenced sample was PBMCs. These receptors all stem from a woman aged 35 to 49 in good health and CMV-seropositive.

The chain joins TRBV29-1 to TRBJ1-2; D ambiguous. This CDR3 spans 15 amino acids. The V and J ends lost 1 base and 2 bases respectively, with 14 bases between them. Germline V gives CDR1 SQVTM, CDR2 ANQGSEA. Here the CDR3 DNA reads TGCAGCGTTGAAGGTCCGCGCACAGTGAACTATGGCTACACCTTC. It codes for CSVEGPRTVNYGYTF.

In regard to this clone: The junction differs from germline at one of its ends, possibly a read error. V gene TRBV7-9 combines with J gene TRBJ2-3; 7 bases line up with TRBD1. The CDR3 is 16 amino acids. Germline CDR1 SEHNR, CDR2 FQNEAQ (reference sequence). The CDR3 nucleotides are TGTTCCAGCAGCTTAGGGACAGTATCCTTCACAGATACGCAGTATTTT. Amino acids: CSSSLGTVSFTDTQYF.

The gene calls are TRBV5-3 and TRBJ1-2; 8 bases align to TRBD1. TRBV5-3 belongs to the ORF category, with a function that is uncertain. Losses at the gene ends were 2 bases for V and 6 bases for J; bases not matched to a gene: 6. The CDR3 totals 14 residues. The chain's CDR3 is CARSFRTGWDGYTF. As DNA, the CDR3 is TGTGCCAGAAGCTTCCGGACAGGGTGGGATGGCTACACCTTC.

This sequence joins TRBV28 and TRBJ2-7; D remains ambiguous. The CDR3 runs to 11 residues. The germline V and J ends were trimmed by 7 bases and 1 base, with 5 bases remaining between them. CDR1 and CDR2 (germline): MDHEN, SYDVKM. CDR3 in DNA: TGTGCCAGCACCCTTTCCTACGAGCAGTACTTC. Translation: CASTLSYEQYF.

The chain has TRBV2 and TRBJ1-3, with D hard to call. Per the germline V gene, CDR1 is SNHLY and CDR2 is FYNNEI. V lost 6 bases and J 0 bases, leaving 12 bases between the germline ends. The CDR3 is 15 residues long. The CDR3 nucleotides read TGTGCCAGCAGCAAAGACACTTACTCTGGAAACACCATATATTTT. Protein product: CASSKDTYSGNTIYF.

The chain employs TRBV25-1 and TRBJ2-3; TRBD1 might be the D (5 bases). V was clipped by 3 bases and J by 5 bases, with 12 bases between them. Germline V gene data show CDR1 as MGHDK and CDR2 as SYGVNS. This CDR3 has 14 residues. Written as DNA, the CDR3 is TGTGCCAGCAGTGACGGTAGGCAGGGAGATACGCAGTATTTT. Translated, it gives CASSDGRQGDTQYF.

The chain is built from TRBV30 and TRBJ1-6, with 8 bases aligning to TRBD1. V lost 4 bases and J lost 7; bases outside the gene matches: 9. The length of the CDR3 is 15 residues. The germline gives CDR1 GTSNPN, CDR2 SVGIG (reference sequence). The CDR3 sequence: CAWTLHRGGNSPLHF. Here the CDR3 DNA reads TGTGCCTGGACTTTACACAGGGGGGGCAATTCACCCCTCCACTTT.

This clone has a handful of counts. The V call is TRBV11-1, the J call TRBJ1-6; 7 bases are shared with TRBD1. Per germline, CDR1 SGHAT and CDR2 FQDESV (reference sequence). CDR3 size: 15 residues. Trimming at V came to 5 bases and at J to 7 bases, leaving 8 bases not matched to a gene. The CDR3 DNA reads as TGTGCCAGCAGCGCTCGACAGGGAACGAATTCACCCCTCCACTTT. Residues: CASSARQGTNSPLHF. Complete variable domain (other parts from reference TRBV11-1 and TRBJ1-6): EAEVAQSPRYKITEKSQAVAFWCDPISGHATLYWYRQILGQGPELLVQFQDESVVDDSQLPKDRFSAERLKGVDSTLKIQPAELGDSAMYLCASSARQGTNSPLHFGNGTRLTVT.

The chain has TRBV7-2 and TRBJ2-2; 14 nucleotides align to TRBD2. Germline loops: CDR1 SGHTA, CDR2 FQGNSA. V was clipped by 1 base and J by 7 bases; unmatched bases: 5. The CDR3 runs 17 residues. CDR3 in DNA: TGTGCCAGCAGCTTAGGACTAGCGGGGGGGCAGGACGGGGAGCTGTTTTTT. It yields the protein CASSLGLAGGQDGELFF.

DNA for the CDR3: TGTGCCAGCAGTTTCCGGGACAGGGCCTATTCACCCCTCCACTTT. It codes for CASSFRDRAYSPLHF. This sequence joins TRBV28 and TRBJ1-6, with 9 bases lining up with TRBD1. After removal of 3 bases from V and 8 bases from J, the junction contained 5 bases not matched to a gene. The CDR3 covers 15 residues. Germline-derived CDR1 and CDR2 are MDHEN and SYDVKM.

The chain employs TRBV28 and TRBJ1-2; D not certain. CDR1 and CDR2 (germline): MDHEN, SYDVKM. V was trimmed by 6 bases and J by 1 base, leaving 9 bases between them. The CDR3 contains 13 residues. The CDR3 DNA reads TGTGCCAGCAGCCCTGACAATAACTATGGCTACACCTTC. Its protein product is CASSPDNNYGYTF.

The chain carries TRBV4-3 and TRBJ2-3; 8 bases agree with TRBD2. The germline V gene encodes CDR1 LGHNA and CDR2 YSLEER. Unmatched junction bases numbered 4, after V lost 0 bases and J lost 5 bases. The CDR3 consists of 15 residues. For the CDR3, the DNA is TGCGCCAGCAGCCAAGAATCGGGGGGGCAAGATACGCAGTATTTT. As protein: CASSQESGGQDTQYF.

This clone is a singleton in its sample. The chain couples TRBV2 to TRBJ2-6; 11 nucleotides agree with TRBD1. Germline V gene data show CDR1 as SNHLY and CDR2 as FYNNEI. There are 15 residues in the CDR3. As DNA, the CDR3 is TGTGCACGGGGACAGGGGGTATCTGGGGCCAACGTCCTGACTTTC. It yields the protein CARGQGVSGANVLTF.

The V gene is TRBV7-9, the J gene TRBJ2-6, with 7 bases matching TRBD1. Unmatched junction bases numbered 8, after V lost 6 bases and J lost 6 bases. Germline V gives CDR1 SEHNR, CDR2 FQNEAQ (reference sequence). CDR3 size: 15 residues. DNA of the CDR3: TGTGCCAGCAGTCGTGGACAGGTGAAGGCCAACGTCCTGACTTTC. Encoded protein: CASSRGQVKANVLTF.

This clone came up once. V gene TRBV10-3 combines with J gene TRBJ1-1; D is possibly TRBD1 (6 bases). Germline V lookup: CDR1 ENHRY, CDR2 SYGVKD. V gave up 7 bases and J gave up 0 bases, with 15 bases separating them. The CDR3 has 15 amino acids. CDR3 residues: CAIKGTGTVNTEAFF. The DNA of the CDR3 is TGTGCCATCAAGGGAACAGGGACCGTGAACACTGAAGCTTTCTTT.

The chain carries TRBV15 and TRBJ2-1; D may be TRBD1 (5 bases). This CDR3 is 15 amino acids long. The V gene's germline CDR1 is LNHNV and CDR2 YYDKDF (reference sequence). V lost 0 bases to trimming and J lost 2 bases, with 8 bases between them. The CDR3 loop is CATSRDKGTYNEQFF. CDR3 DNA sequence: TGTGCCACCAGCAGAGATAAGGGGACCTACAATGAGCAGTTCTTC.

The chain uses TRBV28 and TRBJ2-1; 8 nucleotides line up with TRBD2. Germline-derived CDR1 and CDR2 are MDHEN and SYDVKM. V lost 8 bases, J lost 4 bases, and 10 bases stayed unmatched. The CDR3 is made up of 15 amino acids. The CDR3 DNA is TGTGCCAGCCTCCCCGGGGGGGGGATTTACAATGAGCAGTTCTTC. This sequence encodes CASLPGGGIYNEQFF.

The chain uses TRBV28 and TRBJ2-7; TRBD2 might be the D (5 bases). Deletions cut 7 bases from V and 2 bases from J, with 12 bases between. The CDR3 loop spans 13 amino acids. CDR1 is MDHEN, CDR2 SYDVKM, per germline. The CDR3 bases are TGTGCCAGCACCCTAGGGAGAGCCTACGAGCAGTACTTC. Translation gives CASTLGRAYEQYF.

The rearrangement joins TRBV2 to TRBJ2-3; no clear D gene. The ends were cut back, 3 bases at V and 2 bases at J, with 12 bases in the middle. The CDR3 totals 15 residues. CDR1 is SNHLY, CDR2 FYNNEI, per germline. The DNA of the CDR3 is TGTGCCAGCAGTGAGGGCTACTCCCTCACAGATACGCAGTATTTT. It translates to CASSEGYSLTDTQYF.